The 10 T cell receptor beta chains below were found in one sample sequenced in a study of blood T cells in healthy people across ages. Using a J-beta primer mix together with a sample-barcoded 5' primer, a second PCR was run for roughly 6 to 11 cycles. TCRdb analysed the 5' RACE reads with MiXCR anew, one entry per CDR3 protein. The data show over 1,200,000 distinct CDR3 sequences, around 59% seen once. Sequencing was done on a sample of blood. All receptors derive from a man younger than 35 in good health.

V is TRBV4-1 and J is TRBJ1-1; D gene unclear. This CDR3 has 14 amino acids. Deletions cut 8 bases from V and 3 bases from J, with 16 bases between. CDR1 and CDR2 (germline): MGHRA, YSYEKL. The CDR3 nucleotides are TGCGCCAGCTCCCTATTGGAGGCGGACACTGAAGCTTTCTTT. It encodes CASSLLEADTEAFF.

The chain combines TRBV28 with TRBJ2-7; 9 bases line up with TRBD1. The CDR3 has 15 residues. Germline values: CDR1 MDHEN, CDR2 SYDVKM. Trimming took 2 bases from V and 6 from J; bases not matched to a gene: 8. CDR3 sequence reads: CASSLLGQGKGEQYF. DNA of the CDR3: TGTGCCAGCAGTTTACTGGGACAGGGAAAGGGCGAGCAGTACTTC. Drawing the rest from reference TRBV28 and TRBJ2-7, the complete variable domain is DVKVTQSSRYLVKRTGEKVFLECVQDMDHENMFWYRQDPGLGLRLIYFSYDVKMKEKGDIPEGYSVSREKKERFSLILESASTNQTSMYLCASSLLGQGKGEQYFGPGTRLTVT.

This clonotype was counted between two and nine times. The chain has TRBV7-9 and TRBJ2-7, with D perhaps TRBD1 (5 bases). The germline gives CDR1 SEHNR, CDR2 FQNEAQ (reference sequence). The length of the CDR3 is 14 residues. The V and J ends lost 2 bases and 0 bases respectively, with 8 bases between them. The CDR3 region has the DNA TGTGCCAGCAGCTTATACGACAGCTCCTACGAGCAGTACTTC. Protein: CASSLYDSSYEQYF.

The V gene is TRBV29-1, the J gene TRBJ2-5, with 7 positions matching TRBD1. Germline V gives CDR1 SQVTM, CDR2 ANQGSEA. V lost 6 bases to trimming and J lost 2 bases; unmatched junction nucleotides: 12. The CDR3 spans 15 residues. CDR3 bases: TGCAGCGTCGACGCCGGGACAGACGCTCAAGAGACCCAGTACTTC. This translates into CSVDAGTDAQETQYF.

This clonotype came up a few times. The rearrangement joins TRBV6-6 to TRBJ2-5; perhaps TRBD2 as D (7 bases). Trimming shortened V by 2 bases and J by 7 bases, and 11 bases separated the two germline ends. Germline assignment: CDR1 MNHNY and CDR2 SVGAGI (reference sequence). The CDR3 length is 13 residues. CDR3 amino acids: CASSYAGEGTQYF. The CDR3 DNA sequence: TGTGCCAGCAGTTACGCAGGGGAGGGGACCCAGTACTTC.

The chain employs TRBV4-1 and TRBJ2-7; D might be TRBD1 or TRBD2, each matching 5 bases. Trimming stripped 3 bases from V and 4 bases from J, with 22 bases between. Germline V gene lookup returns CDR1 MGHRA and CDR2 YSYEKL. CDR3 size: 17 residues. For the CDR3, the DNA is TGCGCCAGCAGCCAGGGGACGGGGAATAACAGAGAGTACGAGCAGTACTTC. Protein sequence: CASSQGTGNNREYEQYF.

The chain has TRBV27 and TRBJ2-7; D perhaps matches TRBD2 (6 bases). Germline V gives CDR1 MNHEY, CDR2 SMNVEV (reference sequence). The CDR3 length is 15 residues. Trimming removed 2 bases from V and 3 bases from J, with 14 bases in between. CDR3 amino acids: CASSLGWAGLYEQYF. In nucleotides, the CDR3 is TGTGCCAGCAGTTTAGGGTGGGCGGGACTCTACGAGCAGTACTTC.

J is TRBJ2-5 and V is TRBV7-9; D uncertain. V dropped 5 bases and J dropped 1 base, with 14 bases sitting between them. Germline V gene data show CDR1 as SEHNR and CDR2 as FQNEAQ (reference sequence). The CDR3 consists of 15 residues. The CDR3 loop reads CASSPPTRVQETQYF. The CDR3 region has the DNA TGTGCCAGCAGCCCACCGACAAGGGTCCAAGAGACCCAGTACTTC.

This clonotype was counted a few times. The rearrangement joins TRBV12-3 or TRBV12-4 to TRBJ2-5, with 10 bases identical to TRBD2. V gave up 1 base and J gave up 4 bases; unmatched junction bases: 3. There are 15 residues in the CDR3. The CDR3 spells CASSLGIAGGETQYF. The CDR3 nucleotides read TGTGCCAGCAGTTTAGGAATAGCGGGAGGAGAGACCCAGTACTTC.

This clonotype occurred once. The chain recombines TRBV4-1 with TRBJ2-7; D remains ambiguous. Germline V gene sequence: CDR1 MGHRA, CDR2 YSYEKL. This CDR3 is built from 15 residues. V lost 0 bases, J lost 5 bases, and 14 bases lay in between. The CDR3, as DNA: TGCGCCAGCAGCCAAGAACAGACTGGTTTGAACGAGCAGTACTTC. Translated: CASSQEQTGLNEQYF.